This T cell receptor beta chain was documented in a study of regulatory T cells in long-lasting Graves disease. Study-level background: Over 5 years of antithyroid drugs with positive TSH receptor antibodies was taken to mean persistent Graves' disease.

Described time point: persistent/refractory GD, antithyroid drugs over 5 years with positive TRAb. Extracted PBMC RNA gave rise to the TCR library. The sample holds many counts of this clonotype. Its target is unknown. Study-level findings and limits: The persistent group shared about 2,500 public clonotypes, more than the 966 shared by new patients. It was in persistent disease that TRBV28, TRBJ1-2 and TRBJ2-5 were favored. Persistent Graves' patients possessed reduced TCR diversity relative to recently diagnosed ones.

This CDR3 has 14 residues. V was cut by 7 bases and J by 0 bases, with 11 bases left in between. CDR1 is SNHLY and CDR2 is FYNNEI in the germline V gene. Arm-PCR of CDR3 regions and iRepertoire HTBI primers were the basis on which TCR beta libraries were built. TCRdb passed the multiplex PCR reads through MiXCR, listing each CDR3 protein once. The sample lists 400,000 to 500,000 distinct CDR3 sequences, roughly a fifth occurring once. The V gene is TRBV2, the J gene TRBJ2-3; no clear D gene. This specimen consisted of peripheral blood mononuclear cells (PBMCs), obtained when the disease was refractory, from a patient treated with antithyroid drugs. This clonotype was sampled from a female donor with Graves disease. The CDR3 bases are TGTGCCAGCAAAACCGACCAGAGCACAGATACGCAGTATTTT. It codes for CASKTDQSTDTQYF.